The clone carrying this T cell receptor (beta chain) appeared once. Its antigen is not identified. Other DNA sequences in this sample translate to the same CDR3. Method: immunoSEQ multiplex PCR; TCRdb's copy keeps in-frame clones and lacks some. The data contain 2 million to 2.5 million clones, just over 90% of them singletons. These data belong to a study of shared clonotypes between healthy human individuals. Study information: Each donor contributed plates that comprised three CD4 naive, three CD4 memory, two CD8 naive and one CD8 memory. Study results and limitations: Non-shared clonotypes were found to have lower generation probabilities than the clonotypes that were shared by all four of the sorted-subset donors. It was only blood that was sampled, and tissue repertoires likely differ.

This CDR3 region has 12 residues. The germline gives CDR1 MDHEN, CDR2 SYDVKM. The junction had 4 bases not matched to a gene; V was cut back by 5 bases and J by 6 bases. CD8 cells regarded as naive lacked CD45RO, were positively chosen for CCR7, and omitted terminally differentiated effector memory CD45RA+ cells. None of the donors, who were healthy HIV-negative adults, had recently had acute infections or vaccinations. Sequenced input: naive CD8+ T cells from PBMCs. This chain connects TRBV28 to TRBJ2-7; 7 nucleotides align to TRBD2. The sequence came from a man between 18 and 35 years old in good health. Some clones in this sample may be carry-over from other donors' samples. CDR3 nucleotide sequence: TGTGCCAGCAGTCCGGGGGGATCCGAGCAGTACTTC. Protein sequence: CASSPGGSEQYF.